Shown below are 18 T cell receptor beta chains from a single sample sequenced in a study of siplizumab effects on memory and regulatory T cells. These TCRs are of unknown antigen specificity. The protocol was immunoSEQ multiplex PCR, while the TCRdb copy is restricted to in-frame clones and leaves out a portion. The repertoire holds 15,000 to 20,000 clones, around 42% seen once, with around 5% in the top ten. The authors kept the mixed lymphocyte reaction cells in coculture at 37°C for five to six days. The sequencing input was CFSE-low (dividing) CD4+ T cells sorted from an allogeneic mixed lymphocyte reaction. Receptors originate from a human donor in good health; the cells came from an allogeneic mixed lymphocyte reaction.

The J gene is TRBJ2-4, the V gene TRBV5-1; TRBD1 matches 11 bases. The trim removed 4 bases at V and 7 bases at J, leaving 7 bases unmatched. CDR1 SGHRS and CDR2 YFSETQ come from the germline V gene. The CDR3 contains 15 residues. The CDR3 DNA sequence: TGCGCCAGCAGCCCCCGGGACAGGGGGACGAACATTCAGTACTTC. Translated, it gives CASSPRDRGTNIQYF.

The rearrangement links TRBV6-1 to TRBJ1-2; TRBD1 matches 10 bases. The ends lost 5 bases at V and 5 bases at J; junction bases unmatched: 5. CDR1 and CDR2 (germline): MNHNS, SASEGT. CDR3 length: 14 residues. The CDR3 coding sequence is TGTGCCAGCAGTAGACAGGGGGCGGTTTATGGCTACACCTTC. Translating it yields CASSRQGAVYGYTF.

The rearrangement links TRBV19 to TRBJ2-7, with D unresolved. The CDR3 is 14 residues long. In germline, CDR1 is LNHDA, CDR2 SQIVND (reference sequence). V lost 3 bases, J lost 2 bases, and 11 bases lay in between. The CDR3 loop is CASSIVTSPYEQYF. The CDR3 nucleotides read TGTGCCAGTAGTATCGTGACCAGTCCCTACGAGCAGTACTTC.

This chain connects TRBV5-1 to TRBJ1-1; TRBD1 might be the D (5 bases). Trimming removed 5 bases from V and 4 bases from J, with 12 bases in between. Germline V lookup: CDR1 SGHRS, CDR2 YFSETQ. This CDR3 comprises 13 residues. This CDR3 reads CASSFTGVTEAFF. Written as DNA, the CDR3 is TGCGCCAGCAGTTTCACGGGGGTCACTGAAGCTTTCTTT. Filled out from reference TRBV5-1 and TRBJ1-1, the complete variable domain reads KAGVTQTPRYLIKTRGQQVTLSCSPISGHRSVSWYQQTPGQGLQFLFEYFSETQRNKGNFPGRFSGRQFSNSRSEMNVSTLELGDSALYLCASSFTGVTEAFFGQGTRLTVV.

V is TRBV19 and J is TRBJ1-1; a possible D gene is TRBD1 (6 bases). Per germline, CDR1 LNHDA and CDR2 SQIVND (reference sequence). Trimming took off 2 bases at V and 4 bases at J, with 26 bases between the two ends. The CDR3 totals 19 residues. The CDR3 DNA sequence: TGTGCCAGTAGTATAACCAGGGGACGGGTACGAGACCGGGGCACTGAAGCTTTCTTT. It codes for CASSITRGRVRDRGTEAFF.

This clone appeared a few times. J is TRBJ1-2 and V is TRBV28; no firm D call. CDR3 length: 12 residues. V lost 4 bases, J lost 5 bases, and 8 bases lay in between. Germline V gene sequence: CDR1 MDHEN, CDR2 SYDVKM. The DNA for the CDR3 is TGTGCCAGCAGTTGGGCAGCATATGGCTACACCTTC. This translates into CASSWAAYGYTF.

CDR3 sequence reads: CASRQGGNYEQYF. CDR3 DNA: TGTGCCAGCAGACAGGGGGGGAACTACGAGCAGTACTTC. This chain uses TRBV6-9 with TRBJ2-7; tentatively, D is TRBD1 (8 bases). The CDR3 runs to 13 residues. Germline V gene lookup returns CDR1 MNHGY and CDR2 SVAAGI. The V and J ends lost 6 bases and 3 bases respectively, with 12 bases between them.

The V gene is TRBV28, the J gene TRBJ2-3, with D perhaps TRBD1 or TRBD2 (5 bases each). Looked up from germline, CDR1 is MDHEN and CDR2 is SYDVKM. V was trimmed by 5 bases and J by 6 bases, leaving 12 bases between them. The CDR3 is 13 residues long. The CDR3 DNA reads TGTGCCAGCAGTGTACTGGGGGTGGATACGCAGTATTTT. Translation: CASSVLGVDTQYF. Variable domain in full (rest from reference TRBV28 and TRBJ2-3): DVKVTQSSRYLVKRTGEKVFLECVQDMDHENMFWYRQDPGLGLRLIYFSYDVKMKEKGDIPEGYSVSREKKERFSLILESASTNQTSMYLCASSVLGVDTQYFGPGTRLTVL.

The chain employs TRBV2 and TRBJ1-5; D remains ambiguous. Deletions cut 5 bases from V and 6 bases from J, with 8 bases between. This CDR3 has 12 residues. Germline values: CDR1 SNHLY, CDR2 FYNNEI. The CDR3: CASSPGVQPQHF. CDR3 bases: TGTGCCAGCAGTCCGGGAGTTCAGCCCCAGCATTTT.

The CDR3 loop is CASSPDPERVSQPQHF. CDR3 sequence (DNA): TGTGCCAGCAGTCCCGACCCAGAACGGGTCTCTCAGCCCCAGCATTTT. V usage is TRBV28 and J usage is TRBJ1-5, with D unresolved. V was shortened by 5 bases and J by 6 bases, with 20 bases between the two germline ends. Per germline, CDR1 MDHEN and CDR2 SYDVKM. There are 16 residues in the CDR3.

This clone was detected once. This chain links TRBV13 with TRBJ1-3; 10 nucleotides match TRBD1. The trim removed 5 bases at V and 0 bases at J, leaving 16 bases unmatched. CDR3 size: 20 residues. Germline-derived CDR1 and CDR2 are PRHDT and FYEKMQ (reference sequence). In DNA, the CDR3 is TGTGCCAGCAGCGCGCTAACCGGGACAGGGGCCTTTTTCTCTGGAAACACCATATATTTT. It translates to CASSALTGTGAFFSGNTIYF.

The V gene is TRBV5-1, the J gene TRBJ2-1; either TRBD1 or TRBD2 may supply D (5 bases each). The V end was cut by 0 bases, the J end by 2 bases, with 9 bases between. Germline lookup yields CDR1 SGHRS and CDR2 YFSETQ. The CDR3 spans 15 residues. CDR3 coding DNA: TGCGCCAGCAGCTTGGTGGGGGAAGCCTACAATGAGCAGTTCTTC. Translation gives CASSLVGEAYNEQFF.

The chain joins TRBV5-6 to TRBJ2-5; 8 bases map to TRBD2. The CDR3 contains 16 residues. Germline assignment: CDR1 SGHDT and CDR2 YYEEEE. J gave up 4 bases and V 3 bases, and 11 bases lay outside the gene matches. The chain's CDR3 is CASSSAVLAEPETQYF. The CDR3 region has the DNA TGTGCCAGCAGCTCCGCCGTACTAGCGGAGCCAGAGACCCAGTACTTC.

The sample holds many counts of this clone. This chain uses TRBV19 with TRBJ1-5; a weak D match, TRBD1 (5 bases). This CDR3 is built from 15 residues. V dropped 6 bases and J dropped 2 bases, with 14 bases sitting between them. Germline CDR1 and CDR2: LNHDA and SQIVND (reference sequence). CDR3 region: CASRTAGPGNQPQHF. The CDR3 nucleotides are TGTGCCAGTAGGACAGCAGGTCCTGGCAATCAGCCCCAGCATTTT.

This clone was seen a single time. Germline and junction disagree at one end, which may indicate a read error. In the same sample, other DNA sequences code for this CDR3. The rearrangement uses TRBV9 and TRBJ1-2; D gene uncertain. CDR1 and CDR2 (germline): SGDLS, YYNGEE. The CDR3 extends over 15 amino acids. DNA for the CDR3: TGTGCCAGCAGCGACGCGGGAGCTTCTAACTATGGCTACACTTTC. It encodes CASSDAGASNYGYTF.

The rearrangement uses TRBV18 and TRBJ2-2; D call uncertain. This CDR3 has 15 amino acids. The V gene lost 2 bases and the J gene lost 0 bases, with 7 bases spanning the gap. CDR1 and CDR2 (germline): KGHSH, LQKENI. The CDR3: CASSPFVPNTGELFF. The CDR3 bases are TGTGCCAGCTCACCATTCGTCCCGAACACCGGGGAGCTGTTTTTT. Combining the CDR3 with reference TRBV18 and TRBJ2-2 gives the whole variable domain NAGVMQNPRHLVRRRGQEARLRCSPMKGHSHVYWYRQLPEEGLKFMVYLQKENIIDESGMPKERFSAEFPKEGPSILRIQQVVRGDSAAYFCASSPFVPNTGELFFGEGSRLTVL.

This clone was seen more than once but under ten times. The V call is TRBV28, the J call TRBJ2-1, with D possibly matching TRBD2 (5 bases). V lost 4 bases to trimming and J lost 11 bases, with 9 bases between them. The germline CDR1 and CDR2 sequences are MDHEN and SYDVKM. The CDR3 is made up of 11 amino acids. The CDR3 region is CASSSQRKQFF. The CDR3 DNA reads as TGTGCCAGCAGTTCCCAGCGGAAGCAGTTCTTC. The variable domain in full, completed from reference TRBV28 and TRBJ2-1, reads DVKVTQSSRYLVKRTGEKVFLECVQDMDHENMFWYRQDPGLGLRLIYFSYDVKMKEKGDIPEGYSVSREKKERFSLILESASTNQTSMYLCASSSQRKQFFGPGTRLTVL.

The chain links TRBV5-4 to TRBJ2-6; no clear D gene. CDR3 length equals 16 residues. CDR1 SGHNT and CDR2 YYREEE come from the germline V gene (reference sequence). The V gene lost 0 bases and the J gene lost 1 base, with 8 bases spanning the gap. CDR3 in amino acids: CASSLGGESGANVLTF. As DNA, the CDR3 is TGTGCCAGCAGCTTGGGCGGCGAATCTGGGGCCAACGTCCTGACTTTC.